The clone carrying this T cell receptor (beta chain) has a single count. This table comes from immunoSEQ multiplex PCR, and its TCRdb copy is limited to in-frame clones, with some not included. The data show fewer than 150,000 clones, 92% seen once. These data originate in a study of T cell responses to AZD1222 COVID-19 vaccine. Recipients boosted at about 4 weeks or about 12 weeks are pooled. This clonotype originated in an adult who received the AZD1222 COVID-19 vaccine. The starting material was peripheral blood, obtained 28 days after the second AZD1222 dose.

In DNA form, the CDR3 reads TGTGCCAGCTCACCATCGTCGGCGGCTTCATCACCCCTCCACTTT. Its protein product is CASSPSSAASSPLHF. This chain joins TRBV18 and TRBJ1-6; D gene uncertain. The V end lost 2 bases, the J end lost 10 bases, and 15 bases lay between the germline ends. This CDR3 comprises 15 residues. The germline V gene has CDR1 KGHSH and CDR2 LQKENI.